What follows are 5 T cell receptor beta chains derived from one specimen sequenced in a study of radiation and T cells in renal cell carcinoma. The assay was immunoSEQ multiplex PCR, and TCRdb's table has in-frame clones only and misses some. The sample shows about 91,000 clones, approximately 80% of them seen only once. Time point of the sample: baseline pretreatment blood. Treatment given: 15 Gy SBRT to primary tumor, nephrectomy 4 weeks later. This specimen consisted of blood, obtained from a patient whose treatment included radiotherapy and nephrectomy. All receptors come from a man aged 55 to 70 with renal cell carcinoma.

This clone was detected many times. V and J are TRBV4-1 and TRBJ1-4, with unresolved D. V gave up 1 base and J gave up 6 bases, with 12 bases separating them. This CDR3 region has 15 residues. From germline, CDR1 is MGHRA and CDR2 YSYEKL. CDR3 residues: CASSQGRGFDEKLFF. The CDR3 DNA sequence: TGCGCCAGCAGCCAAGGCCGGGGATTTGATGAAAAACTGTTTTTT.

The rearrangement links TRBV29-1 to TRBJ1-6, with D unclear. V was shortened by 4 bases and J by 8 bases, with 24 bases between the two germline ends. The CDR3 is made up of 17 amino acids. Per germline, CDR1 SQVTM and CDR2 ANQGSEA. DNA for the CDR3: TGCAGCGTTGGGGTAAGGAGTTTAGCCCTTGGGGATTCACCCCTCCACTTT. Its translation is CSVGVRSLALGDSPLHF.

This chain joins TRBV5-4 and TRBJ2-1, with 8 bases lining up with TRBD2. CDR1 is SGHNT, CDR2 YYREEE, per germline (reference sequence). The CDR3 runs 15 residues. After removal of 4 bases from V and 6 bases from J, the junction contained 9 bases not matched to a gene. As DNA, the CDR3 is TGTGCCAGCAGCGGAGCGGGGGTTTTACGCAATGAGCAGTTCTTC. Protein: CASSGAGVLRNEQFF.

The chain joins TRBV5-1 to TRBJ2-6, with D possibly matching TRBD2 (5 bases). Germline lookup yields CDR1 SGHRS and CDR2 YFSETQ. The CDR3 extends over 17 amino acids. V was shortened by 0 bases and J by 0 bases, with 10 bases between the two germline ends. This CDR3 is CASSLVSGGSGANVLTF. CDR3 in DNA: TGCGCCAGCAGCTTGGTCTCCGGAGGCTCTGGGGCCAACGTCCTGACTTTC.

V usage is TRBV6-6 and J usage is TRBJ1-5; D remains ambiguous. Germline V gene data show CDR1 as MNHNY and CDR2 as SVGAGI (reference sequence). V was shortened by 3 bases and J by 4 bases, with 10 bases between the two germline ends. This CDR3 has 14 residues. The CDR3 loop reads CASSYPQENQPQHF. In DNA form, the CDR3 reads TGTGCCAGCAGTTATCCTCAGGAAAATCAGCCCCAGCATTTT.